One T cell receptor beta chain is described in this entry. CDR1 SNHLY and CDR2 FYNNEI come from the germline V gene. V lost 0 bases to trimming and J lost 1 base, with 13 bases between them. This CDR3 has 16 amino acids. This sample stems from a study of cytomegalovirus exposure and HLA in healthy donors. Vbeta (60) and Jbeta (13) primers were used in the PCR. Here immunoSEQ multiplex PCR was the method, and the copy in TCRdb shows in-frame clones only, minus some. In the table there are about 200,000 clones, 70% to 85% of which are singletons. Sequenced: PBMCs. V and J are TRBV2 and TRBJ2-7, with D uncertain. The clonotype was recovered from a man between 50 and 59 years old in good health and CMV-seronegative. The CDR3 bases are TGTGCCAGCAGTGAAGCGCTAGTGATCAGTTCCTACGAGCAGTACTTC. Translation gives CASSEALVISSYEQYF.